The T cell receptor (beta chain) described here comes from a study of T-cell memory formation after mild COVID-19. The wider study: Clusters of TCRs were largely donor specific.

Worth noting for this clonotype: Its antigen is still unknown.

Trimming stripped 6 bases from V and 5 bases from J, with 20 bases between. CDR1 is MNHNY, CDR2 SVGAGI, per germline (reference sequence). The CDR3 totals 15 residues. Each CDR3 protein is one row after TCRdb ran MiXCR on the 5' RACE reads. The sample consists of about 340,000 distinct CDR3 sequences, approximately 16% of them appearing once. Study results and limitations: In second-wave clones peaking day 37, SARS-CoV-2 specificity remained unconfirmed.

The chain combines TRBV6-6 with TRBJ2-7; D gene ambiguous. The sequenced sample was PBMCs or a T cell subset sorted from them (not recorded which). This sequence was found in a man between 18 and 35 years old who had mild COVID-19 (a few samples of this study predate the infection). Cell type and time point are not known. CDR3 amino acids: CASSPGWPPSNEQYF. The CDR3, as DNA: TGTGCCAGCAGCCCAGGTTGGCCCCCGAGCAACGAGCAGTACTTC.